Following are 17 T cell receptor beta chains from one sample sequenced in a study of shared clonotypes between healthy human individuals (TCRdb year 2020). CD8 naive samples were CD45RO-negative cells positively selected for CCR7, giving a CD45RA+CCR7+ population that excluded TemRA cells. Receptor libraries were prepared by the immunoSEQ multiplex PCR assay. TCRdb took this table from immuneACCESS and kept in-frame rearrangements with V and J called. Such tables lack part of the clones; where checked against another copy, unresolved V genes explain under half of the gap, and the rest is unexplained. Counted in this sample were around 2,100,000 clones; about 95% of them appeared once. The ten most abundant clones make up 0.95% to 1.5% of the sample. Sequencing used naive CD8+ T cells sorted from blood. Taken with the paper, the label for cell subset or site translates to: CD45RA+CCR7+. The receptors were gathered from a man between 18 and 35 years old in good health.

The chain links TRBV13 to TRBJ1-6; no definite D call. Germline V CDR1 and CDR2: PRHDT, FYEKMQ (reference sequence). This CDR3 is built from 15 residues. V lost 6 bases and J lost 3, with 12 bases in between. The CDR3 loop is CASREEAFYNSPLHF. The CDR3 bases are TGTGCCAGCAGGGAGGAGGCCTTCTATAATTCACCCCTCCACTTT.

This clone was seen once. V is TRBV6-1 and J is TRBJ2-7; 11 bases agree with TRBD2. The germline V gene encodes CDR1 MNHNS and CDR2 SASEGT. Trimming took 4 bases from V and 1 from J; bases not matched to a gene: 3. The CDR3 runs to 15 residues. This CDR3 is CASSGGLAVSYEQYF. The CDR3 bases are TGTGCCAGCAGTGGGGGACTAGCGGTTTCCTACGAGCAGTACTTC.

The chain has TRBV7-9 and TRBJ2-5; D is possibly TRBD2 (6 bases). This CDR3 has 16 amino acids. The V end was cut by 2 bases, the J end by 0 bases, with 13 bases between. CDR1 is SEHNR and CDR2 is FQNEAQ in the germline V gene (reference sequence). The CDR3 region has the DNA TGTGCCAGCAGCTTATTATCGGGGGAGTACCAAGAGACCCAGTACTTC. Its protein is CASSLLSGEYQETQYF.

Note on this clone: One end of the junction varies from germline; a read error may be responsible. This chain connects TRBV7-7 to TRBJ2-7; D is unresolved. The length of the CDR3 is 13 residues. Germline CDR1 and CDR2: SSHAT and FNYEAQ (reference sequence). DNA for the CDR3: TGTGCTAGCAGCGACGGTCTCTCCTACGAGCAGTACTTC. Protein sequence: CASSDGLSYEQYF.

The chain carries TRBV29-1 and TRBJ1-5; no reliable D call. The CDR3 is 13 amino acids. The germline V gene has CDR1 SQVTM and CDR2 ANQGSEA. The germline V and J ends were trimmed by 3 bases and 0 bases, with 6 bases remaining between them. CDR3 sequence (DNA): TGCAGCGTTGAGGAGGATAGCAATCAGCCCCAGCATTTT. It encodes CSVEEDSNQPQHF.

This rearrangement joins TRBV5-4 to TRBJ2-7; possible D gene TRBD2, 5 bases. The V end was cut by 4 bases, the J end by 0 bases, with 20 bases between. CDR3 length: 17 amino acids. The germline V gene encodes CDR1 SGHNT and CDR2 YYREEE (reference sequence). CDR3 sequence: CASSPERALESSYEQYF. The CDR3 DNA follows: TGTGCCAGCAGCCCGGAGAGGGCACTAGAGAGCTCCTACGAGCAGTACTTC. The entire variable domain, with the rest obtained from reference TRBV5-4 and TRBJ2-7, is as follows: ETGVTQSPTHLIKTRGQQVTLRCSSQSGHNTVSWYQQALGQGPQFIFQYYREEENGRGNFPPRFSGLQFPNYSSELNVNALELDDSALYLCASSPERALESSYEQYFGPGTRLTVT.

The chain is built from TRBV2 and TRBJ2-1, with D perhaps matching TRBD1 or TRBD2 (5 bases each). Per the germline V gene, CDR1 is SNHLY and CDR2 is FYNNEI. The CDR3 covers 14 residues. V was cut by 3 bases and J by 6 bases, with 12 bases left in between. The CDR3 sequence: CASSEGRRANEQFF. CDR3 DNA: TGTGCCAGCAGTGAGGGACGTAGAGCCAATGAGCAGTTCTTC. Based on the CDR3 plus reference TRBV2 and TRBJ2-1, the full variable domain is EPEVTQTPSHQVTQMGQEVILRCVPISNHLYFYWYRQILGQKVEFLVSFYNNEISEKSEIFDDQFSVERPDGSNFTLKIRSTKLEDSAMYFCASSEGRRANEQFFGPGTRLTVL.

The chain links TRBV4-1 to TRBJ2-7; 11 nucleotides align to TRBD2. The CDR3 is 18 residues long. The V gene's germline CDR1 is MGHRA and CDR2 YSYEKL. The ends lost 0 bases at V and 0 bases at J; junction bases unmatched: 7. CDR3 sequence (DNA): TGCGCCAGCAGCCAAGACCCTAGCGGGGGGACCATCTCCTACGAGCAGTACTTC. Its protein product is CASSQDPSGGTISYEQYF.

The chain couples TRBV11-3 to TRBJ2-7; the D gene is possibly TRBD1 (6 bases). V lost 7 bases, J lost 1 base, and 17 bases lay in between. Germline V gives CDR1 SGHNT, CDR2 YENEEA. There are 15 residues in the CDR3. CDR3 DNA sequence: TGTGCCAGCAACCCCGACAGGCTTAATTCCTACGAGCAGTACTTC. Translation gives CASNPDRLNSYEQYF. The whole variable domain, remainder taken from reference TRBV11-3 and TRBJ2-7, is EAGVVQSPRYKIIEKKQPVAFWCNPISGHNTLYWYLQNLGQGPELLIRYENEEAVDDSQLPKDRFSAERLKGVDSTLKIQPAELGDSAVYLCASNPDRLNSYEQYFGPGTRLTVT.

The chain has TRBV25-1 and TRBJ2-7; D not certain. Trimming removed 0 bases from V and 5 bases from J, with 11 bases in between. The CDR3 loop spans 14 amino acids. Germline CDR1 is MGHDK and CDR2 is SYGVNS. The CDR3: CASSEYGMADEQYF. DNA for the CDR3: TGTGCCAGCAGTGAATATGGAATGGCGGACGAGCAGTACTTC.

The gene calls are TRBV27 and TRBJ2-7; tentative D call: TRBD2 (5 bases). V was clipped by 7 bases and J by 2 bases, with 12 bases between them. Looked up from germline, CDR1 is MNHEY and CDR2 is SMNVEV (reference sequence). The CDR3 is made up of 13 amino acids. In DNA, the CDR3 is TGTGCCAGCAACCCCTCCGGGGCCTACGAGCAGTACTTC. It codes for CASNPSGAYEQYF.

CDR3 in DNA: TGTGCCTGGAGTGTCACCGGGAACACCGGGGAGCTGTTTTTT. This sequence encodes CAWSVTGNTGELFF. J is TRBJ2-2 and V is TRBV30, with D hard to call. Deletions cut 0 bases from V and 1 base from J, with 6 bases between. CDR3 length: 14 residues. Germline V gene lookup returns CDR1 GTSNPN and CDR2 SVGIG (reference sequence).

The chain uses TRBV7-9 and TRBJ1-2; the D is unclear. Between the trimmed V and J ends, which lost 5 bases and 3 bases, there was a span of 13 bases. Germline V gives CDR1 SEHNR, CDR2 FQNEAQ (reference sequence). The CDR3 loop spans 14 amino acids. The CDR3 region has the DNA TGTGCCAGCAGCGTCCCGGGCGGTGACTATGGCTACACCTTC. Residues: CASSVPGGDYGYTF.

The V gene is TRBV4-1, the J gene TRBJ2-2, with D tentatively TRBD2 (5 bases). Germline CDR1 reads MGHRA; CDR2 reads YSYEKL. Trimming pared 5 bases from V and 7 bases from J, leaving 14 bases between. This CDR3 region has 14 residues. CDR3 region: CASSATRDGGELFF. The CDR3, as DNA: TGCGCCAGCAGCGCAACTAGAGACGGCGGGGAGCTGTTTTTT.

V is TRBV11-2 and J is TRBJ2-7; TRBD2 agrees at 9 bases. The V gene's germline CDR1 is SGHAT and CDR2 FQNNGV. V shed 5 bases, J shed 2 bases, and the junction held 7 bases outside the gene matches. The CDR3 spans 15 residues. This CDR3 reads CASSQPLAGPYEQYF. The CDR3 region has the DNA TGTGCCAGCAGCCAGCCGCTAGCGGGACCCTACGAGCAGTACTTC.

A note on this clone: This CDR3 is also generated by other DNA sequences in the sample. This chain links TRBV19 with TRBJ1-5; D remains unclear. Germline V gene lookup returns CDR1 LNHDA and CDR2 SQIVND (reference sequence). Trimming removed 1 base at V and 0 bases at J, with 7 bases between. The CDR3 totals 15 residues. The DNA for the CDR3 is TGTGCCAGTAGTATAGGGGTTTATAGCAATCAGCCCCAGCATTTT. It is translated as CASSIGVYSNQPQHF. Complete variable domain (other parts from reference TRBV19 and TRBJ1-5): DGGITQSPKYLFRKEGQNVTLSCEQNLNHDAMYWYRQDPGQGLRLIYYSQIVNDFQKGDIAEGYSVSREKKESFPLTVTSAQKNPTAFYLCASSIGVYSNQPQHFGDGTRLSIL.

The rearrangement uses TRBV30 and TRBJ1-5, with 7 bases identical to TRBD1. Germline CDR1 and CDR2: GTSNPN and SVGIG (reference sequence). The CDR3 consists of 14 residues. Unmatched junction bases numbered 6, after V lost 2 bases and J lost 5 bases. In DNA form, the CDR3 reads TGTGCCTGGAGTAGACAGGGTTGGGATCAGCCCCAGCATTTT. It yields the protein CAWSRQGWDQPQHF.